Sequencing of this T cell receptor (beta chain) was carried out in a study of regulatory dendritic cells for organ transplantation (dated by TCRdb to about 2017). With respect to the entire study: Monocytes were cultured with vitamin D3 on days 0 and 4 and with IL-10 on day 4 to generate regulatory dendritic cells. On day 6, LPS was added to the DC cultures to test how the DCs responded to a strong maturation-inducing agent. The TCRbeta repertoires of sorted naive and memory CD4+ and CD8+ T cells were sequenced before and after allostimulation with regulatory or mature dendritic cells. General findings and caveats noted by the study authors: The authors pointed out considerable heterogeneity between individuals in the alloreactive memory CD8+ T cell pool, and only two subjects were sequenced. In both subjects, allostimulation led to expansion of memory CD8+ clones, though the expansion induced by regulatory dendritic cells appeared to be more limited than that induced by mature dendritic cells. Repertoires were highly diverse in naive CD4+ and CD8+ T cells, less diverse in memory cells, and most oligoclonal in memory CD8+ cells. Of the resting subsets, memory CD8+ T cells had the largest number of alloreactive TCR clonotypes.

The TCRbeta CDR3 regions were amplified in a multiplexed two-step PCR with Vbeta-specific forward primers and Jbeta-specific reverse primers. The TCRbeta libraries were sequenced on an Illumina instrument via the immunoSEQ service. From the authors' description of their analysis: IMGT annotation was used to assign V, D and J genes, and synthetic CDR3 analogues were used to correct counts for multiplex PCR bias. In the immunoSEQ Analyzer, repertoire clonality was calculated as one minus normalized Shannon entropy. Fisher's exact test with Benjamini-Hochberg false discovery rate control was used to define clonal expansion, with two-tailed P<0.01. In TCRdb, the immuneACCESS table is reduced to in-frame sequences with V and J assigned. These tables do not hold every clone; where another copy was compared, an unresolved V gene accounts for under half, and the others remain unexplained. V and J calls and clone size are those listed in that table; D and trimming were worked out from the DNA. In this sample the table shows several thousand clones, about 70% of which occur a single time. The ten largest make up around 3.8% of the sample.

On this clone: Its antigen is unknown. The input lacks base qualities; no much larger clone sits a single base away.

Sorted T cell subsets were CFSE-labeled and co-cultured for around 5 days with allogeneic regulatory or mature dendritic cells at a 1:10 DC:T ratio. FACS was used to sort CD4+ or CD8+ cells into naive T cells, defined as CD45RA+, and memory T cells, defined as CD45RO+. T cells for TCR sequencing came from a couple of healthy control subjects. The Qiagen DNeasy Blood & Tissue Kit was used for extraction of genomic DNA. Input material: memory CD4+ T cells from blood cultured with dendritic cells. In light of the paper, this sample's cell subset or site label describes: CD45RO+ memory T cells. This sequence was found in a human donor in good health.

The CDR3 here reads CASSYTGGYSYNEQFF. The DNA sequence is TGTGCCAGCAGTTACACGGGGGGATACTCCTACAATGAGCAGTTCTTC. The receptor chain draws on TRBV6-5 and TRBJ2-1; a stretch of 7 junction bases matches TRBD2. The CDR3 starts with the cysteine, ends with the phenylalanine, and has 16 residues. The DNA shown is the 48-base CDR3, in frame from base 1. CDR1 and CDR2, per the germline V gene, are MNHEY and SVGAGI. For this chain, trimming is 2 bases at the V end and 0 bases at the J end, and the number of junction bases without a gene match is 4.